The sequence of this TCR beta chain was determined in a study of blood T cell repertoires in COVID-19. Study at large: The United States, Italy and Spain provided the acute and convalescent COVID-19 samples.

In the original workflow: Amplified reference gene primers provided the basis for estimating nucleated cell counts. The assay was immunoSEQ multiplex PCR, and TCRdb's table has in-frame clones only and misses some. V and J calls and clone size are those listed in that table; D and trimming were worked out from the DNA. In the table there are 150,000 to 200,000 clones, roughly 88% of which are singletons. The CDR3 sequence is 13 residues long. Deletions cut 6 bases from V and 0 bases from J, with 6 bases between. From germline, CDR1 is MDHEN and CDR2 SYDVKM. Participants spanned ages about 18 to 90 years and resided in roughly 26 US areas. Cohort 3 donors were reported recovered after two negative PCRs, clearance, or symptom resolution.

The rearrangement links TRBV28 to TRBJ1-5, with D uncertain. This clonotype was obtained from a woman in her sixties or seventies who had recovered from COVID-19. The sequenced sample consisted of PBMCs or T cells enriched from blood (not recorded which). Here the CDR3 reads CASSGYSNQPQHF. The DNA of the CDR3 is TGTGCCAGCAGCGGGTATAGCAATCAGCCCCAGCATTTT.